The 18 T cell receptor beta chains below were found in one sample sequenced in a study of chemoradiotherapy in HPV16-positive cancers. TCRdb's table, derived via immunoSEQ multiplex PCR, lists solely in-frame clones and lacks some. The table has more than 6,000 clones, about nine tenths seen once. The material sequenced was tumor tissue, taken from a patient who underwent chemoradiotherapy. The receptors stem from a human donor with HPV-associated anogenital cancer.

This clone was detected only once. This rearrangement joins TRBV5-4 to TRBJ2-5; 7 bases are shared with TRBD2. The closer fit of TRBJ2-7 to the DNA end suggests the J call may be wrong. The CDR3 is 15 amino acids. In germline, CDR1 is SGHNT, CDR2 YYREEE (reference sequence). This CDR3 is CASSLELAKHYEQYF. In DNA, the CDR3 is TGTGCCAGCAGCTTGGAACTAGCGAAGCACTACGAGCAGTACTTC.

DNA of the CDR3: TGTGCCAGCAGAGGACAGGGGCTCTACGAGCAGTACTTC. Translating gives CASRGQGLYEQYF. The chain is built from TRBV6-4 and TRBJ2-7; 9 bases fit TRBD1. The germline V gene has CDR1 MRHNA and CDR2 SNTAGT. The CDR3 is made up of 13 amino acids. Trimming cost V 6 bases and J 3 bases; bases outside gene matches: 3.

This chain connects TRBV18 to TRBJ2-3; TRBD2 agrees at 13 bases. Germline CDR1 KGHSH, CDR2 LQKENI. V lost 5 bases to trimming and J lost 1 base; unmatched junction nucleotides: 0. The CDR3 has 15 residues. DNA of the CDR3: TGTGCCAGCTCAGGGACTAGCGGGGGCACAGATACGCAGTATTTT. Residues: CASSGTSGGTDTQYF.

The rearrangement uses TRBV11-3 and TRBJ2-1; no clear D gene. V was cut by 7 bases and J by 0 bases, with 13 bases left in between. From germline, CDR1 is SGHNT and CDR2 YENEEA. The CDR3 covers 15 residues. CDR3 loop: CASNQDGFSYNEQFF. The CDR3 DNA reads TGTGCCAGCAACCAGGACGGCTTCTCCTACAATGAGCAGTTCTTC.

CDR3 in amino acids: CASSFRQGNEETQYF. The CDR3 coding sequence is TGTGCCAGCAGCTTCAGACAGGGAAACGAAGAGACCCAGTACTTC. The V and J genes are TRBV7-9 and TRBJ2-5; 7 nucleotides agree with TRBD1. CDR1 and CDR2 from the germline V gene are SEHNR and FQNEAQ (reference sequence). The CDR3 runs to 15 residues. Losses at the gene ends were 3 bases for V and 3 bases for J; bases not matched to a gene: 7.

This chain connects TRBV7-9 to TRBJ2-1; either TRBD1 or TRBD2 may fit D (5 bases each). There are 16 residues in the CDR3. Germline V gene sequence: CDR1 SEHNR, CDR2 FQNEAQ (reference sequence). V lost 3 bases and J lost 6, with 18 bases in between. DNA of the CDR3: TGTGCCAGCAGCTTTGGTTTGGGGAGTGGGGGCAATGAGCAGTTCTTC. It is translated as CASSFGLGSGGNEQFF.

The chain carries TRBV5-4 and TRBJ2-7, with a weak D call TRBD1 (6 bases). V was shortened by 5 bases and J by 6 bases, with 15 bases between the two germline ends. This CDR3 has 13 residues. CDR1 SGHNT and CDR2 YYREEE come from the germline V gene (reference sequence). This CDR3 is CASSRDKESEQYF. The CDR3 coding sequence is TGTGCCAGCAGTAGGGACAAGGAGTCCGAGCAGTACTTC.

This CDR3 is CASSSSRTGNEKLFF. CDR3 bases: TGTGCCAGTAGTTCCTCGAGGACAGGGAATGAAAAACTGTTTTTT. The chain has TRBV19 and TRBJ1-4; 8 positions agree with TRBD1. Germline CDR1 and CDR2: LNHDA and SQIVND (reference sequence). This CDR3 comprises 15 residues. V lost 5 bases and J lost 5; bases outside the gene matches: 7.

The chain recombines TRBV4-3 with TRBJ2-7; a weak D match, TRBD1 (6 bases). The CDR3 spans 15 residues. Trimming pared 0 bases from V and 2 bases from J, leaving 11 bases between. CDR1 is LGHNA, CDR2 YSLEER, per germline. DNA of the CDR3: TGCGCCAGCAGCCAAGAAACCGGGACACCCTACGAGCAGTACTTC. Translating gives CASSQETGTPYEQYF.

The V gene is TRBV14, the J gene TRBJ2-5; D call uncertain. CDR1 SGHDN and CDR2 FVKESK come from the germline V gene. The CDR3 is 12 amino acids. Trimming removed 2 bases from V and 4 bases from J, with 5 bases in between. The CDR3 here is CASSQHRETQYF. The CDR3 DNA sequence: TGTGCCAGCAGCCAACACAGAGAGACCCAGTACTTC.

The chain employs TRBV5-1 and TRBJ2-2, with unresolved D. Germline CDR1 and CDR2: SGHRS and YFSETQ. Trimming pared 1 base from V and 0 bases from J, leaving 7 bases between. This CDR3 comprises 15 residues. CDR3 bases: TGCGCCAGCAGCTTGACAGCCTCGAACACCGGGGAGCTGTTTTTT. It is translated as CASSLTASNTGELFF.

The chain links TRBV9 to TRBJ2-7; D is possibly TRBD1 or TRBD2 (5 bases each). The germline CDR1 and CDR2 sequences are SGDLS and YYNGEE. Trimming removed 4 bases at V and 6 bases at J, with 17 bases between. This CDR3 comprises 14 residues. The DNA of the CDR3 is TGTGCCAGCAGCTCGGGATCGACCGGGACCGAGCAGTACTTC. Its translation: CASSSGSTGTEQYF.

J is TRBJ2-3 and V is TRBV18; 11 bases are shared with TRBD2. From germline, CDR1 is KGHSH and CDR2 LQKENI. V was pared by 4 bases and J by 6 bases, with 3 bases of the junction left unmatched. This CDR3 region has 14 residues. CDR3 residues: CASSQLAGGDTQYF. The CDR3 DNA reads as TGTGCCAGCTCACAGCTAGCGGGAGGTGATACGCAGTATTTT. Based on the CDR3 plus reference TRBV18 and TRBJ2-3, the full variable domain is NAGVMQNPRHLVRRRGQEARLRCSPMKGHSHVYWYRQLPEEGLKFMVYLQKENIIDESGMPKERFSAEFPKEGPSILRIQQVVRGDSAAYFCASSQLAGGDTQYFGPGTRLTVL.

CDR3 DNA: TGTGCCAGCAGCTTCTTTCGGGACGGCACAGATACGCAGTATTTT. Its protein product is CASSFFRDGTDTQYF. The rearrangement joins TRBV5-4 to TRBJ2-3; perhaps D is TRBD1 or TRBD2 (5 bases each). V lost 2 bases and J 1 base, leaving 11 bases between the germline ends. The germline V gene encodes CDR1 SGHNT and CDR2 YYREEE (reference sequence). This CDR3 region has 15 residues.

V usage is TRBV6-1 and J usage is TRBJ1-4; D call uncertain. The CDR3 is 14 residues long. Deletions cut 10 bases from V and 0 bases from J, with 12 bases between. The V gene's germline CDR1 is MNHNS and CDR2 SASEGT. For the CDR3, the DNA is TGTGCCATTCGCCGCAGGTCAACTAATGAAAAACTGTTTTTT. Its translation: CAIRRRSTNEKLFF.

The chain recombines TRBV6-6 with TRBJ2-1, with TRBD2 matching 13 bases. V was clipped by 6 bases and J by 7 bases; unmatched bases: 9. In germline, CDR1 is MNHNY, CDR2 SVGAGI (reference sequence). The CDR3 runs to 16 residues. The CDR3, as DNA: TGTGCCAGCAGCCCTAATCAGGGACTAGCGGGAAATGAGCAGTTCTTC. It codes for CASSPNQGLAGNEQFF.

The chain combines TRBV19 with TRBJ1-2; 7 bases fit TRBD1. This CDR3 region has 15 residues. The J segment lost 8 bases and the V segment lost 0 bases, leaving 9 bases of the junction unmatched. Germline CDR1 is LNHDA and CDR2 is SQIVND (reference sequence). Here the CDR3 reads CASSIDRQGETGYTF. In nucleotides, the CDR3 is TGTGCCAGTAGTATAGATCGGCAGGGGGAGACAGGCTACACCTTC.

V usage is TRBV7-6 and J usage is TRBJ1-3; TRBD1 might be the D (5 bases). Germline V lookup: CDR1 SGHVS, CDR2 FNYEAQ. The CDR3 loop spans 15 amino acids. Trimming took 4 bases from V and 1 from J, leaving 11 bases between them. Here the CDR3 DNA reads TGTGCCAGCAGCTCTCGGGGGGAATCTGGAAACACCATATATTTT. It yields the protein CASSSRGESGNTIYF.